The rows below give T cell receptor beta chains drawn from one sample of a study of CD8 T cells in Susac syndrome. Using its own MiXCR run on the immunoSEQ multiplex PCR reads, TCRdb lists one record per CDR3 protein. The table lists 150,000 to 180,000 distinct CDR3 sequences, 95% to 96% of them singletons. Sequenced material: CD8+ T cells from PBMCs. Receptors were obtained from a human donor with multiple sclerosis. The CDR3 runs from the conserved cysteine through the conserved F or W. Each record gives: V gene, clone size, CDR3 protein. Clone size is shown for a subset of rows, as once, few, many or a class of expanded clone.

>TRBV5-1|.
CASTPTGGTEAFF
>TRBV7-9|.
CASSLVVSQFTDTQYF
>TRBV2|.
CASRASGGTYNEQFF
>TRBV5-1|.
CASSLNTMNTEAFF
>TRBV4-2|.
CASSQGGANYGYTF
>TRBV12-3/TRBV12-4|.
CASSPIGTFIRGGYTF
>TRBV19|once
CATTYSAGINEQFF
>TRBV4-1|.
CASSPAGGTDEQYF
>TRBV23-1|.
CASSQSERALAKNIQYF
>TRBV5-6|.
CASSADGGGSNQPQHF
>TRBV5-6|.
CASSPDRGAYEQYF
>TRBV30|.
CAWSGRGPDTQYF
>TRBV6-5|.
CASSQAGADTQYF
>TRBV20-1|.
CSARDSGTGYEQYF
>TRBV29-1|once
CSVVGTGNQPQHF
>TRBV15|.
CATSRDEAGDQPQHF